This entry lists 14 T cell receptor beta chains sequenced from one sample in a study of shared clonotypes between healthy human individuals. Data came from immunoSEQ multiplex PCR; TCRdb stores just in-frame clones and leaves some out. This table has hundreds of thousands of clones, 90% to 96% appearing once. Sequencing input: naive CD4+ T cells sorted from blood. As to subset: CD45RA+ positively selected. The receptors were gathered from a woman between 25 and 40 years old in good health.

The genes are TRBV7-6 and TRBJ2-1; 14 bases are shared with TRBD2. This CDR3 has 16 residues. With V trimmed by 1 base and J by 9 bases, 5 bases remained unmatched. Germline V lookup: CDR1 SGHVS, CDR2 FNYEAQ. The CDR3 DNA reads as TGTGCCAGCAGCTTAGAGGGACTAGCGGGAGTAGGTGAGCAGTTCTTC. This sequence encodes CASSLEGLAGVGEQFF.

V and J are TRBV7-8 and TRBJ1-1; maybe TRBD1 (5 bases). The germline V gene has CDR1 SGHVS and CDR2 FQNEAQ. There are 16 residues in the CDR3. Trimming shortened V by 4 bases and J by 1 base, and 16 bases separated the two germline ends. The CDR3 DNA reads TGTGCCAGCAGCTCCCGGGTAGGGGCATCGAACACTGAAGCTTTCTTT. Translating gives CASSSRVGASNTEAFF.

This sequence joins TRBV15 and TRBJ1-1; D possibly corresponds to TRBD1 (5 bases). Germline CDR1 LNHNV, CDR2 YYDKDF (reference sequence). Trimming removed 1 base from V and 7 bases from J, with 13 bases in between. This CDR3 comprises 14 residues. In nucleotides, the CDR3 is TGTGCCACCAGCAGAGCCGGGGCCGCACGTGAAGCTTTCTTT. Its protein product is CATSRAGAAREAFF.

This sequence joins TRBV19 and TRBJ2-5, with TRBD2 identical over 7 bases. Germline assignment: CDR1 LNHDA and CDR2 SQIVND (reference sequence). V was pared by 5 bases and J by 5 bases, with 11 bases of the junction left unmatched. CDR3 length: 15 amino acids. DNA for the CDR3: TGTGCCAGTAGTCCTAGGCGCGGGAGCACTGAGACCCAGTACTTC. Residues: CASSPRRGSTETQYF.

This chain uses TRBV19 with TRBJ2-7, with TRBD2 identical over 11 bases. Germline trimming cut 6 bases from V and 5 bases from J; bases unmatched to any gene: 6. CDR1 is LNHDA and CDR2 is SQIVND in the germline V gene (reference sequence). CDR3 length: 14 amino acids. CDR3 bases: TGTGCCAGTAGACTAGCGGGAGATCTGCACGAGCAGTACTTC. It specifies CASRLAGDLHEQYF.

The chain links TRBV18 to TRBJ2-7; 7 nucleotides align to TRBD2. V gave up 3 bases and J gave up 2 bases; unmatched junction bases: 7. This CDR3 spans 15 amino acids. Germline V gene sequence: CDR1 KGHSH, CDR2 LQKENI. CDR3 residues: CASSPWPSGTYEQYF. The CDR3 DNA reads as TGTGCCAGCTCACCGTGGCCTAGCGGAACCTACGAGCAGTACTTC. Full variable domain (remainder filled in from reference TRBV18 and TRBJ2-7): NAGVMQNPRHLVRRRGQEARLRCSPMKGHSHVYWYRQLPEEGLKFMVYLQKENIIDESGMPKERFSAEFPKEGPSILRIQQVVRGDSAAYFCASSPWPSGTYEQYFGPGTRLTVT.

The chain employs TRBV10-3 and TRBJ1-1; tentatively, D is TRBD1 (6 bases). Between the trimmed V and J ends, which lost 0 bases and 0 bases, there was a span of 14 bases. The CDR3 has 17 amino acids. The germline CDR1 and CDR2 sequences are ENHRY and SYGVKD. The DNA of the CDR3 is TGTGCCATCAGTGAGTCCCTTGGGGGGCCCCTGAACACTGAAGCTTTCTTT. It specifies CAISESLGGPLNTEAFF.

This chain uses TRBV6-1 with TRBJ1-2; 8 bases are a match to TRBD1. V lost 9 bases to trimming and J lost 5 bases; unmatched junction nucleotides: 8. The CDR3 runs to 13 residues. Germline loops: CDR1 MNHNS, CDR2 SASEGT. Written as DNA, the CDR3 is TGTGCCAGTCAGACAGGGGAGGGGTATGGCTACACCTTC. It specifies CASQTGEGYGYTF.

Only one count was recorded for this clone. The V call is TRBV5-1, the J call TRBJ2-7; the match to TRBD2 covers 7 bases. V trimming: 3 bases; J trimming: 5 bases; junction bases outside the gene matches: 11. The CDR3 covers 15 residues. Germline V gives CDR1 SGHRS, CDR2 YFSETQ. CDR3 nucleotide sequence: TGCGCCAGCAGCTCCACGAGCGGGACGTTGGACGAGCAGTACTTC. Its protein product is CASSSTSGTLDEQYF.

The V call is TRBV10-1, the J call TRBJ2-5; the match to TRBD2 covers 12 bases. Trimming took 3 bases from V and 5 from J; bases not matched to a gene: 10. Germline CDR1 WNHNN, CDR2 SYGVQD (reference sequence). This CDR3 spans 17 amino acids. The CDR3 reads CASSDDRLAGVVETQYF. As DNA, the CDR3 is TGCGCCAGCAGTGACGACCGACTAGCGGGAGTGGTGGAGACCCAGTACTTC.

V and J are TRBV7-8 and TRBJ2-1; D is undetermined. Between the trimmed V and J ends, which lost 5 bases and 7 bases, there was a span of 12 bases. CDR3 length: 13 amino acids. CDR1 and CDR2 from the germline V gene are SGHVS and FQNEAQ. The CDR3 here is CASSRSDGNEQFF. Written as DNA, the CDR3 is TGTGCCAGCAGCAGATCAGACGGAAATGAGCAGTTCTTC.

Comment on this clone: The same CDR3 can be traced to other DNA sequences in this sample. CDR3 sequence: CASSLGSRETQYF. CDR3 coding DNA: TGTGCCAGCAGTTTAGGTTCCAGGGAGACCCAGTACTTC. The rearrangement joins TRBV28 to TRBJ2-5; the D is unclear. This CDR3 contains 13 residues. CDR1 and CDR2 from the germline V gene are MDHEN and SYDVKM. V dropped 2 bases and J dropped 5 bases, with 9 bases sitting between them.

This chain joins TRBV6-1 and TRBJ1-1; D not certain. CDR1 and CDR2 (germline): MNHNS, SASEGT. Trimming left V 5 bases short and J 1 base short, with 11 bases between. This CDR3 is built from 14 residues. CDR3 in amino acids: CASSLLTENTEAFF. CDR3 in DNA: TGTGCCAGCAGTCTCCTTACAGAGAACACTGAAGCTTTCTTT.

This clone appeared once. The chain carries TRBV7-9 and TRBJ2-3, with D hard to call. With 0 bases removed from V and 6 bases from J, the gap between germline ends came to 7 bases. This CDR3 region has 13 residues. Germline values: CDR1 SEHNR, CDR2 FQNEAQ (reference sequence). CDR3 amino acids: CASSLAEGDTQYF. The CDR3 DNA follows: TGTGCCAGCAGCTTAGCGGAAGGGGATACGCAGTATTTT. The full variable domain, rest sourced from reference TRBV7-9 and TRBJ2-3, is DTGVSQNPRHKITKRGQNVTFRCDPISEHNRLYWYRQTLGQGPEFLTYFQNEAQLEKSRLLSDRFSAERPKGSFSTLEIQRTEQGDSAMYLCASSLAEGDTQYFGPGTRLTVL.